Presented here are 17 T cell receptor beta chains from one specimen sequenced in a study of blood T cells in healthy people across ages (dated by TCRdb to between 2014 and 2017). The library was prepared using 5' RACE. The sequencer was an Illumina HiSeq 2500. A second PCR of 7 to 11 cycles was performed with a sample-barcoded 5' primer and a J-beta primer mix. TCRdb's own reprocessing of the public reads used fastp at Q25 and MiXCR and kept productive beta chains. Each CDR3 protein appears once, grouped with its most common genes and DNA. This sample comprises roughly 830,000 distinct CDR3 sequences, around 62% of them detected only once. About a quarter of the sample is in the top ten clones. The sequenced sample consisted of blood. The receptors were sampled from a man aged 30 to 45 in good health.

CDR3 bases: TGTGCCAGCAGTTACAATGGAAATCAGCCCCAGCATTTT. This encodes CASSYNGNQPQHF. The rearrangement joins TRBV6-5 to TRBJ1-5; D gene ambiguous. CDR1 is MNHEY and CDR2 is SVGAGI in the germline V gene. Trimming removed 2 bases at V and 4 bases at J, with 6 bases between. CDR3 length: 13 residues.

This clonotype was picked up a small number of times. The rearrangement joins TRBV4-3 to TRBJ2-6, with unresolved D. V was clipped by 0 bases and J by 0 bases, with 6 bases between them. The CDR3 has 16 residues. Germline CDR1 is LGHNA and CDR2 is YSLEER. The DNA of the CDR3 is TGCGCCAGCAGCCAAGATCAGGCCTCTGGGGCCAACGTCCTGACTTTC. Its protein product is CASSQDQASGANVLTF.

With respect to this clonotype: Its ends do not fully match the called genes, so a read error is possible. The CDR3: CSVELSLAGYNEQSF. CDR3 DNA: TGCAGCGTTGAACTCTCACTAGCGGGGTATAATGAGCAGTCCTTC. The chain uses TRBV29-1 and TRBJ2-1; TRBD2 matches at 10 bases. Germline CDR1 reads SQVTM; CDR2 reads ANQGSEA. The CDR3 is 15 residues long.

The CDR3 DNA follows: TGTGCCAGCACCGCAACGACAGTCTACGGGTACACCTTC. Protein: CASTATTVYGYTF. The V gene is TRBV7-9, the J gene TRBJ1-2; D perhaps matches TRBD1 (5 bases). CDR3 length equals 13 residues. Trimming took off 7 bases at V and 11 bases at J, with 20 bases between the two ends. The germline gives CDR1 SEHNR, CDR2 FQNEAQ (reference sequence).

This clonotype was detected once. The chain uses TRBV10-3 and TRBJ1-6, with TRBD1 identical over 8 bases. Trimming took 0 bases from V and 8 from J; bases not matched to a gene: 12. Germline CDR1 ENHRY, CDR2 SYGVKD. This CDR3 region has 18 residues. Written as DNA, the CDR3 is TGTGCCATCAGTGAGTCGACTCCATCAGGGGGCTGGGATTCACCCCTCCACTTT. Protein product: CAISESTPSGGWDSPLHF.

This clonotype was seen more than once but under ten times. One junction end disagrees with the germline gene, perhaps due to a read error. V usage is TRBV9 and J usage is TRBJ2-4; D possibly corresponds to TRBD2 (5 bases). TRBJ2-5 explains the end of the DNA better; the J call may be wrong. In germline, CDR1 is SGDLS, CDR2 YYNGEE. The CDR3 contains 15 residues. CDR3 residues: CASSATGLSQETQYF. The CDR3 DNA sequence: TGCGCCAGCAGCGCCACCGGACTGAGCCAAGAGACCCAGTACTTC.

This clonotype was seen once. CDR3 region: CASRVRTVRVNEQFF. For the CDR3, the DNA is TGTGCCAGCAGGGTCAGGACAGTTAGGGTCAATGAGCAGTTCTTC. The chain combines TRBV6-1 with TRBJ2-1; D might be TRBD1 (6 bases). The CDR3 runs to 15 residues. The V gene lost 6 bases and the J gene lost 6 bases, with 18 bases spanning the gap. Germline loops: CDR1 MNHNS, CDR2 SASEGT.

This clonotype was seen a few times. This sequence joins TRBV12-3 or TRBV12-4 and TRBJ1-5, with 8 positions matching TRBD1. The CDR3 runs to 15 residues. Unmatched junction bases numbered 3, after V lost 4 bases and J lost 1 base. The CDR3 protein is CASSSGGRSNQPQHF. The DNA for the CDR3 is TGTGCCAGCAGTTCAGGGGGCAGGAGCAATCAGCCCCAGCATTTT.

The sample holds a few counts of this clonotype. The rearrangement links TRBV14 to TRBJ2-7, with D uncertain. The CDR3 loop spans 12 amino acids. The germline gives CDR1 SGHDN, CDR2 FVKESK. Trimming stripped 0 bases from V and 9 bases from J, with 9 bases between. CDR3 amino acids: CASSQDKGRQYF. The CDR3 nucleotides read TGTGCCAGCAGCCAAGATAAGGGCCGGCAGTACTTC.

CDR3 amino acids: CASSWIGERNNEQFF. CDR3 DNA: TGTGCCAGCAGCTGGATTGGCGAGAGAAACAATGAGCAGTTCTTC. The chain links TRBV6-2 or TRBV6-3 to TRBJ2-1; D is undetermined. The CDR3 has 15 residues. Trimming cost V 6 bases and J 5 bases, with 17 bases left between them. CDR1 and CDR2 from the germline V gene are MNHEY and SVGEGT.

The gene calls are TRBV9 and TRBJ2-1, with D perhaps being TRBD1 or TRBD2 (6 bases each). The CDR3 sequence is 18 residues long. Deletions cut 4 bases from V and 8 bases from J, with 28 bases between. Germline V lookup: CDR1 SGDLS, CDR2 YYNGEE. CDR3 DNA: TGTGCCAGCAGCCCCACCTGGGGGGCAGGGGTTTCCTCGGATGAGCAGTTCTTC. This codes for CASSPTWGAGVSSDEQFF.

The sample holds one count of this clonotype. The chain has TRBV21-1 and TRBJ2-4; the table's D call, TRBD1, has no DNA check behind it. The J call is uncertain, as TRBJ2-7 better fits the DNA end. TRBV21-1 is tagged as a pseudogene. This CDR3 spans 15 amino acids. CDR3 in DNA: TGTGCCAGCAGCAATGTAGGACAGGGTCCCCACGAGCAGTACTTC. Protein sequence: CASSNVGQGPHEQYF.

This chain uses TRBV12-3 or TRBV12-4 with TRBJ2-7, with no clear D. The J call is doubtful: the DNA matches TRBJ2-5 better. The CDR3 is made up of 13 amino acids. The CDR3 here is CASSLEGFETQYF. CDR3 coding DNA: TGTGCCAGCAGTTTGGAAGGGTTCGAGACCCAGTACTTC.

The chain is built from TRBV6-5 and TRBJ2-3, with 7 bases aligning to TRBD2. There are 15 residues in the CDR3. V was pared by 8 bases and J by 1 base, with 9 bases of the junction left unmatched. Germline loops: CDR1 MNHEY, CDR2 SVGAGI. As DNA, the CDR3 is TGTGCCAGCCCAATAGCGGGTCCTGGCACAGATACGCAGTATTTT. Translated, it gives CASPIAGPGTDTQYF.

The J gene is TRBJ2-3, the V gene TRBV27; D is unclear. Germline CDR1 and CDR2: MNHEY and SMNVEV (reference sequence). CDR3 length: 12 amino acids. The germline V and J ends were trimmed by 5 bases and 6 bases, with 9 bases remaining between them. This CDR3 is CASSRRWDTQYF. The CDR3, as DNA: TGTGCCAGCAGTCGCAGGTGGGATACGCAGTATTTT.

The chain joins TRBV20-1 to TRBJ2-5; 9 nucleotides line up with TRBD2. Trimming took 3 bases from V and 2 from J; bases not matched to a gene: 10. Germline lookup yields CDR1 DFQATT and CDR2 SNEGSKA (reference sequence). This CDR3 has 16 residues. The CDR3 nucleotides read TGCAGTGCTAGTGATACGGGGAGCGGGGGGCAAGAGACCCAGTACTTC. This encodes CSASDTGSGGQETQYF.

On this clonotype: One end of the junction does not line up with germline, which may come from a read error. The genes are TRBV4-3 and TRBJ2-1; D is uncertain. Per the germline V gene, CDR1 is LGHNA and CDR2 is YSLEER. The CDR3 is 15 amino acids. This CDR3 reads CASSQDLATYNEQFF. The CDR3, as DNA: TGTGCCAGCAGCCAAGATCTGGCTACCTACAATGAGCAGTTCTTC.